These 4 T cell receptor beta chains came from one sample sequenced in a study of human T cells and chemical hapten exposure. TCRdb re-called the RACE reads with MiXCR, one entry per CDR3 protein. Among just over 90,000 distinct CDR3 sequences listed, over 8% were seen once. The time point: healthy volunteer bleed at 2 weeks. Extraction yielded total RNA from whole blood (unfractionated). The sample comprised whole blood. These receptors originate from a female donor in good health. Some clones in this sample may be carry-over from other donors' samples.

This rearrangement joins TRBV6-2 or TRBV6-3 to TRBJ1-5; D is perhaps TRBD1 (5 bases). This CDR3 has 15 amino acids. CDR1 is MNHEY and CDR2 is SVGEGT in the germline V gene. V was cut by 5 bases and J by 2 bases, with 13 bases left in between. The CDR3 DNA is TGTGCCAGCAGTGAACCAGGGTTGCGCAATCAGCCCCAGCATTTT. It translates to CASSEPGLRNQPQHF.

This clonotype came up many times. The V gene is TRBV29-1, the J gene TRBJ2-1; D call uncertain. CDR1 and CDR2 (germline): SQVTM, ANQGSEA. The CDR3 runs to 13 residues. Trimming took off 7 bases at V and 11 bases at J, with 21 bases between the two ends. In DNA form, the CDR3 reads TGCAGCGCCACGATTCAAGATCAACATAAGCAGTTCTTC. Translation gives CSATIQDQHKQFF.

The chain uses TRBV28 and TRBJ1-2; D possibly corresponds to TRBD1 (5 bases). V lost 6 bases and J lost 2, with 7 bases in between. The length of the CDR3 is 12 residues. The germline CDR1 and CDR2 sequences are MDHEN and SYDVKM. CDR3 residues: CASSRDNYGYTF. CDR3 sequence (DNA): TGTGCCAGCAGCCGGGACAACTATGGCTACACCTTC.

This clonotype has just a few counts. The rearrangement links TRBV29-1 to TRBJ2-3, with 10 bases matching TRBD2. The CDR3 is 15 amino acids. Trimming at V came to 3 bases and at J to 4 bases, leaving 7 bases not matched to a gene. Germline V gene sequence: CDR1 SQVTM, CDR2 ANQGSEA. The CDR3 sequence is CSVDWLAGDPDTQYF. Here the CDR3 DNA reads TGCAGCGTTGATTGGCTAGCGGGAGACCCAGATACGCAGTATTTT.